In this sample, the clone carrying this T cell receptor beta chain turned up a few times. What it binds is unknown. The data are from a study of regulatory T cells in long-lasting Graves disease. About the study: Over 5 years of antithyroid drugs plus positive TSH receptor antibodies defined persistent Graves' disease. Study-level points and caveats: Persistent patients had a count of shared public clonotypes (more than 2,500) that exceeded that of new patients (966). Persistent disease exhibited a predilection for TRBV28, TRBJ1-2 and TRBJ2-5.

iRepertoire HTBI primers and Arm-PCR of CDR3 regions built TCR beta libraries. TCRdb analysed the multiplex PCR reads with MiXCR anew, one entry per CDR3 protein. The sample records over 650,000 distinct CDR3 sequences, about 30% being singletons. The time point is: persistent/refractory GD, antithyroid drugs over 5 years with positive TRAb. Following extraction of RNA from PBMCs, that RNA was used to make the TCR library. The CDR3 is 15 amino acids. V was pared by 3 bases and J by 1 base, with 10 bases between. Germline CDR1 is SGHRS and CDR2 is YFSETQ. This chain uses TRBV5-1 with TRBJ2-2; D unclear. The sequence came from a female donor with Graves disease. The sample in question was peripheral blood mononuclear cells (PBMCs), obtained when the disease was refractory, from a patient treated with antithyroid drugs. For the CDR3, the DNA is TGCGCCAGCAGCTGGAACAAAATGAACACCGGGGAGCTGTTTTTT. Protein: CASSWNKMNTGELFF. The variable domain in full, completed from reference TRBV5-1 and TRBJ2-2, reads KAGVTQTPRYLIKTRGQQVTLSCSPISGHRSVSWYQQTPGQGLQFLFEYFSETQRNKGNFPGRFSGRQFSNSRSEMNVSTLELGDSALYLCASSWNKMNTGELFFGEGSRLTVL.